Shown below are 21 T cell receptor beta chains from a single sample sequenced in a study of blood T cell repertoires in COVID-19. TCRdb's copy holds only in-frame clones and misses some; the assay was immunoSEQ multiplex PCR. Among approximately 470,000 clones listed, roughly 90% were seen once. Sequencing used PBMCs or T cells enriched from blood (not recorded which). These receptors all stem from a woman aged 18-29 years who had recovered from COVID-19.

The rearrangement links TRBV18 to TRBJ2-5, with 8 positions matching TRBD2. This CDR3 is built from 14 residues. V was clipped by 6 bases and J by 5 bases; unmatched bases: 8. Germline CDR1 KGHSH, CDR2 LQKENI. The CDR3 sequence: CASSPPGGPETQYF. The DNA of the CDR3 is TGTGCCAGCTCGCCCCCGGGGGGGCCGGAGACCCAGTACTTC.

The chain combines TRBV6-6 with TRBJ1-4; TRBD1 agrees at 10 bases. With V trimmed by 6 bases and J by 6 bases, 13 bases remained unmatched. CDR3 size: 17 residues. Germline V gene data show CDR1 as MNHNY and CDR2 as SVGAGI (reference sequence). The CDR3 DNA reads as TGTGCCAGCAGGCGAATCGTCGACAGGGGGCGCGATGAAAAACTGTTTTTT. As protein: CASRRIVDRGRDEKLFF.

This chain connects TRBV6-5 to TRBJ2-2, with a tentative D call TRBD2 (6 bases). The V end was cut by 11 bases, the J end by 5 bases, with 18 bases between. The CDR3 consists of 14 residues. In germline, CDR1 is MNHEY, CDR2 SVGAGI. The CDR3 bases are TGTGCCCTCGGCTCGGCGGGGCTTACCGGGGAGCTGTTTTTT. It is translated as CALGSAGLTGELFF.

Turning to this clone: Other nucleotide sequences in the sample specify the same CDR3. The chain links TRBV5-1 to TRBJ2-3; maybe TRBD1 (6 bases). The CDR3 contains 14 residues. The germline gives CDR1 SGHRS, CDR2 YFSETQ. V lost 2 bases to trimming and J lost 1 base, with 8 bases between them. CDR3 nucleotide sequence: TGCGCCAGCAGCTTAAGACAGGGCACAGATACGCAGTATTTT. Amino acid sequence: CASSLRQGTDTQYF.

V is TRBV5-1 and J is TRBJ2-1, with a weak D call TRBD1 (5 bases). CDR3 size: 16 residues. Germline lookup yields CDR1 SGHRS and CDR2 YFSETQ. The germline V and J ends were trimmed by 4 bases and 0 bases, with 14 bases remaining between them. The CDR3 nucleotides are TGCGCCAGCAGCGTTCAGGGTACCCTCTCCTACAATGAGCAGTTCTTC. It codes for CASSVQGTLSYNEQFF.

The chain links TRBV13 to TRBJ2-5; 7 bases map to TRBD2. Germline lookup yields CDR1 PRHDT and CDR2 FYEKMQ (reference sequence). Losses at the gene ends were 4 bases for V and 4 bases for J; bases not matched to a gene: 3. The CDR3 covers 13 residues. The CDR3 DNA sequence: TGTGCCAGCAGCTCGGGACTAAGAGAGACCCAGTACTTC. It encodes CASSSGLRETQYF.

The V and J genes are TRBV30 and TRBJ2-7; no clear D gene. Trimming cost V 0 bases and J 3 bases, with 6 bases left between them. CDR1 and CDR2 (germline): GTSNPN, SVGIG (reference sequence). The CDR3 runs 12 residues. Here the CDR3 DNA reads TGTGCCTGGAGTGTAGGAGTCTACGAGCAGTACTTC. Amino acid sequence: CAWSVGVYEQYF.

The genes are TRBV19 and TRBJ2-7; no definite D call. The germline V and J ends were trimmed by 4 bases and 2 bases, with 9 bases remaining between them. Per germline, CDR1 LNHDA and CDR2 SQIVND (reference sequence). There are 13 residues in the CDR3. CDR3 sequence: CASSKAAAYEQYF. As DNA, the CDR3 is TGTGCCAGTAGTAAGGCGGCAGCCTACGAGCAGTACTTC.

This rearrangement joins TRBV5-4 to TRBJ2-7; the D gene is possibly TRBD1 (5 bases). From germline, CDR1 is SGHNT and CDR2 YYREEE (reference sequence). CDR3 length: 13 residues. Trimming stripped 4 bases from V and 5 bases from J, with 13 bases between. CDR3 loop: CASSLQGVHEQYF. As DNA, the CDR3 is TGTGCCAGCAGCCTCCAAGGGGTCCACGAGCAGTACTTC.

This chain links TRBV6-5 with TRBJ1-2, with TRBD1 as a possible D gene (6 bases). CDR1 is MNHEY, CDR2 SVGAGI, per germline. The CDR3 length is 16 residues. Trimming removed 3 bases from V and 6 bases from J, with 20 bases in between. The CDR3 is CASSYLSRGGTDGYTF. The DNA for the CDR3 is TGTGCCAGCAGTTATCTTTCCAGGGGCGGAACGGATGGCTACACCTTC.

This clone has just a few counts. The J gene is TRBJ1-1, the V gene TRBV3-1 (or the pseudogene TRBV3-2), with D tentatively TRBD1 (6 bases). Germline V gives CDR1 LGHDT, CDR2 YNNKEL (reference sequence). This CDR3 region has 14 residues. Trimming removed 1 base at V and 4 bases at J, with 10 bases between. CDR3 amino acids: CASSQAGEGTEAFF. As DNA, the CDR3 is TGTGCCAGCAGCCAAGCAGGGGAAGGCACTGAAGCTTTCTTT.

The CDR3 region has the DNA TGTGCCAGCAGTCAACCCGGGACAGCAAGCTCCTACGAGCAGTACTTC. It translates to CASSQPGTASSYEQYF. The rearrangement joins TRBV2 to TRBJ2-7, with TRBD1 matching 7 bases. V dropped 5 bases and J dropped 0; count of bases not matched to a gene: 10. The CDR3 length is 16 residues. Germline V lookup: CDR1 SNHLY, CDR2 FYNNEI.

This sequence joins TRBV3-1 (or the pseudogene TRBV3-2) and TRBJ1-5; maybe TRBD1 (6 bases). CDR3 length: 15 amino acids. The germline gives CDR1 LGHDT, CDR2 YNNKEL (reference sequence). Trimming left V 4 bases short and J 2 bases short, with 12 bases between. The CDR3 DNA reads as TGTGCCAGCAGCCGAGCAGGGGATGGCAATCAGCCCCAGCATTTT. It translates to CASSRAGDGNQPQHF.

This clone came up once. The CDR3 nucleotides are TGTGCCTGGAGTGCCGACCAGGGAAGTACGCAGTATTTT. As protein: CAWSADQGSTQYF. The V and J genes are TRBV30 and TRBJ2-3, with a possible D match to TRBD1 (5 bases). V lost 1 base and J lost 8, with 13 bases in between. The CDR3 is made up of 13 amino acids. From germline, CDR1 is GTSNPN and CDR2 SVGIG (reference sequence).

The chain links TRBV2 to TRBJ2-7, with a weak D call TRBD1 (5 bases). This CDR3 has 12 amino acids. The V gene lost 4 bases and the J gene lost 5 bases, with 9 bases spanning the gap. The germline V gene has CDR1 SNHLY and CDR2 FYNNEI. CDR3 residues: CASSVQGNEQYF. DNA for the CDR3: TGTGCCAGCAGTGTGCAGGGAAACGAGCAGTACTTC.

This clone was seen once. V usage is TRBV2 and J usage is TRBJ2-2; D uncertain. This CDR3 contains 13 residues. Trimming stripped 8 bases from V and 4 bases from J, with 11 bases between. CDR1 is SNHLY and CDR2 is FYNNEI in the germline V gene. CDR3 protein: CASGTVGTGELFF. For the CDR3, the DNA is TGTGCCAGCGGAACAGTTGGCACCGGGGAGCTGTTTTTT. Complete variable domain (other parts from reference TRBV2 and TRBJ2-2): EPEVTQTPSHQVTQMGQEVILRCVPISNHLYFYWYRQILGQKVEFLVSFYNNEISEKSEIFDDQFSVERPDGSNFTLKIRSTKLEDSAMYFCASGTVGTGELFFGEGSRLTVL.

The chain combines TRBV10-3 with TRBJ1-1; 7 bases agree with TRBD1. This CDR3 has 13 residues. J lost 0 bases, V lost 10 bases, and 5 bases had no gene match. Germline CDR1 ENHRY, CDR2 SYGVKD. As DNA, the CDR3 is TGTGCCACCCTACAGGGGATGAACACTGAAGCTTTCTTT. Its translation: CATLQGMNTEAFF.

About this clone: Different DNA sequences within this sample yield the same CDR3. The DNA for the CDR3 is TGCGCCAGCAGCTTGGGTAGCCCAGATACGCAGTATTTT. This translates into CASSLGSPDTQYF. The J gene is TRBJ2-3, the V gene TRBV5-1; D gene ambiguous. With 0 bases removed from V and 4 bases from J, the gap between germline ends came to 6 bases. Germline V lookup: CDR1 SGHRS, CDR2 YFSETQ. The CDR3 consists of 13 residues.

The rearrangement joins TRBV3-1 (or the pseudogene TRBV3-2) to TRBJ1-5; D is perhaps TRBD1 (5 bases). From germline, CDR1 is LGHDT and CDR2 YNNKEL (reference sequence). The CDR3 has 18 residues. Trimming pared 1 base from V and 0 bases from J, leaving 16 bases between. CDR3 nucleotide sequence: TGTGCCAGCAGCCAAGCCGCGAAGACAGTCTATAGCAATCAGCCCCAGCATTTT. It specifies CASSQAAKTVYSNQPQHF.

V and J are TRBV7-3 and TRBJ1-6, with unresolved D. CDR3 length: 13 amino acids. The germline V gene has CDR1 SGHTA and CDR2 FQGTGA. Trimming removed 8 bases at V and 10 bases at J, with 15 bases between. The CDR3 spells CASALEGGSPLHF. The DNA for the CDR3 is TGTGCCAGCGCGTTGGAGGGAGGGTCACCCCTCCACTTT.

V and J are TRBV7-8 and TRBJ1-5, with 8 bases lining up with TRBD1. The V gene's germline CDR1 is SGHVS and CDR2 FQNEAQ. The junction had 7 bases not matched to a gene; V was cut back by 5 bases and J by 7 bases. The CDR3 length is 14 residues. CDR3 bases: TGTGCCAGCAGCCAAGACAGGGGTGGACAGCCCCAGCATTTT. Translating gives CASSQDRGGQPQHF.